The sequence of this TCR beta chain was determined in a study of cytomegalovirus exposure and HLA in healthy donors. General study results and limits: A classifier reportedly called cytomegalovirus status with high sensitivity and specificity. The listing of about 150 TCR beta chains classed them as cytomegalovirus-associated.

Germline V gene data show CDR1 as SEHNR and CDR2 as FQNEAQ (reference sequence). The CDR3 spans 14 residues. The J segment lost 8 bases and the V segment lost 3 bases, leaving 6 bases of the junction unmatched. In the case of this clone: What it binds is not known.

Separation from the roughly 670-subject first cohort characterized the approximately 120-subject validation cohort, to which the donors belonged. Only in-frame clones appear in the TCRdb table, and some are missing; sequencing was by immunoSEQ multiplex PCR. The table shows over 100,000 clones, with roughly 88% occurring only once. The receptor was derived from a woman under 30 in good health and CMV-seropositive. Input material: PBMCs. This chain links TRBV7-9 with TRBJ1-4; 7 bases fit TRBD1. CDR3 DNA sequence: TGTGCCAGCAGCTTGACAGGGCCGGGCGAAAAACTGTTTTTT. This translates into CASSLTGPGEKLFF.